This T cell receptor (beta chain) comes out of a study of blood T cell repertoires in COVID-19 (dated by TCRdb to 2018 to 2021). For context, the study as a whole: Samples covering the acute and convalescent phases of COVID-19 were provided by collaborators in the United States, Italy and Spain. The material from the prospective study consisted of cDNA or gDNA derived from T cells, B-cell-depleted T cells, or PBMCs. Subjects who had been exposed to COVID-19, were actively infected with it, or had recovered from it provided the deeply sampled blood TCRbeta repertoires that made up the dataset. The repertoires were made available in a free public database intended to serve as a resource for research on the immune response to SARS-CoV-2. Samples were obtained from the ongoing ImmuneRACE study (first 160 participants) and from 1,000 to 1,500 subjects provided by 6 global collaborators. The sample metadata nearly always contained a de-identified subject ID, COVID-19 status, age in years and sex. Where HLA class I and class II types were available, the types were taken from metadata supplied by the sample provider, not from assay-based typing. Paper-wide results and their limitations: How much clinical and demographic metadata was included differed by source and by participant, and the metadata was provided uncurated.

Participants in the prospective study were enrolled through a virtual design, were aged about 18 to 89 years, and lived in 24 United States geographic areas. To assign participants to cohorts, the prospective study relied on clinical history that participants themselves reported in a screening survey and a study questionnaire. Recovered participants in ImmuneRACE Cohort 3 were defined by two consecutive negative NP/OP PCR tests, clearance by a healthcare professional, or resolution of symptoms. In the prospective study, mobile phlebotomists collected whole blood, serum and a nasopharyngeal or oropharyngeal swab from each participant. Over a roughly 2-month period, participants in the prospective study had the option of providing additional blood draws and questionnaires. Before DNA extraction, prospective study blood samples were shipped either frozen or at room temperature. According to the germline V gene, CDR1 reads MGHDK and CDR2 reads SYGVNS. Its CDR3 holds 13 amino acids, cysteine through phenylalanine. Only the CDR3 part of the read is kept: 39 bases, read in frame from the first base. The V and J ends are trimmed by 1 base and 3 bases, leaving 6 bases between them.

As for this clone: Its antigen target is currently unknown. No base-level quality is on record; no much larger clone is a single base apart.

The immunoSEQ Assay, a bias-controlled multiplex PCR, was used to amplify TCRbeta CDR3 regions from genomic DNA. The source study handled its data this way. The number of nucleated cells in each sample was estimated from the amplification of reference gene primers within the assay. Sequence reads were collapsed and filtered to measure the absolute abundance of every unique TCRbeta CDR3 rearrangement. For each sample, productive Simpson clonality was calculated as the square root of Simpson's diversity index over productive rearrangements. TCRdb mirrors the immuneACCESS table, restricted to in-frame sequences. Some clones are absent from its copies; in checked studies, under half trace to an unresolved V gene, and the reason for the others is unknown. That table furnishes V, J and clone size, whereas the DNA furnished D and trimming. For this sample the table gives under 300,000 clones, of which 89% were detected only once. The ten top clones hold 1.5% to 2% of the sample.

Sequencing was done on a sample of PBMCs or T cells enriched from blood (not recorded which). Here the chain combines TRBV25-1 and TRBJ1-1, with no reliable assignment of the D segment. The receptor comes from a woman aged 40 to 55 who had recovered from COVID-19. The base sequence is TGTGCCAGCAGTGAATTAGTAGACACTGAAGCTTTCTTT. It encodes CASSELVDTEAFF.